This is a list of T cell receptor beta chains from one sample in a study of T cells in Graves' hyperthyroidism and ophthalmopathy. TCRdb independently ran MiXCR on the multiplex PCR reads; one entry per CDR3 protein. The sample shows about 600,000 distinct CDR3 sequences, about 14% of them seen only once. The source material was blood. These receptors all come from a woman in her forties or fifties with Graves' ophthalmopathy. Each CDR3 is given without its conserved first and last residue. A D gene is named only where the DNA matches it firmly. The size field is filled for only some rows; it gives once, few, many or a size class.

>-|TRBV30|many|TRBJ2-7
AWSPPGLSSYEQY
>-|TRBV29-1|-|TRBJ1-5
SVGISGDSNQPQH
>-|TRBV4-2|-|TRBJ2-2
ASSQDPLAGELF
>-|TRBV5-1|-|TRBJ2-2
ASSLTTSPNTGELF
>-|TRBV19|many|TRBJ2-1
ASSRLVYNEQF
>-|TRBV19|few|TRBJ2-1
ASSMKGPFSYNEQF
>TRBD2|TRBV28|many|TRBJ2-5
ASSVSGLAGRETQY
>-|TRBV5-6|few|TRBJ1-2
ASSSRSLLWRYT
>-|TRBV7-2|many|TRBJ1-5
ASSLGPSGYSRSGPQH
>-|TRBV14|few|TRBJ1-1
ASSQDSWPLNTEAF
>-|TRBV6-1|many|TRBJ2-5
ASSRSGIQETQY
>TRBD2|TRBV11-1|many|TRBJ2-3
ASSLGEGTHTDTQY
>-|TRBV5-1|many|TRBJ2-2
ASSLGTLGTGELF
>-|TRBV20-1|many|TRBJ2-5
SAQDSQETQY
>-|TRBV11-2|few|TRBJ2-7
ASSLDRQSYEQY
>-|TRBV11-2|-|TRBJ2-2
ASSGLPAGELF
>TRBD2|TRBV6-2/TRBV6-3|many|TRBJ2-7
ASSYAASGRDSEQY
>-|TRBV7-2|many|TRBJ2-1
ASGPTSNEQF
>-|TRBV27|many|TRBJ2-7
ASSLSTAYEQY
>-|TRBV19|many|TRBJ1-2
ASSAYRVENYGYT
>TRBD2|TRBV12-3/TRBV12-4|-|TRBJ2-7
ASSTGLAGGCEQY
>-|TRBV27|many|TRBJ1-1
ASKRLMNTEAF
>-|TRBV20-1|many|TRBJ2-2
SARGPENTGELF
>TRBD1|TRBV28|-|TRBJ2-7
ASSQDTGTGGREQY
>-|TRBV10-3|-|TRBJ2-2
AISEQGSRLAGELF
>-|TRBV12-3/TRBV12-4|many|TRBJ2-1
ASSFSPEQF
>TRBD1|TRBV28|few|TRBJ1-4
ASSFQGGEKLF
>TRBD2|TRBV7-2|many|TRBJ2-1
ASSPRLAGGIDNEQF
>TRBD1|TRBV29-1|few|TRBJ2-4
SVEVDRVDIQY
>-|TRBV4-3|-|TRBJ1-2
ASSQELAENYGYT
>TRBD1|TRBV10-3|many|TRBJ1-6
AISEDRATNSPLH
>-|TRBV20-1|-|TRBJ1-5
SARGYAGPSNQPQH
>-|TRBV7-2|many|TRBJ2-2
ASRPRHQNTGELF
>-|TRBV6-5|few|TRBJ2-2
ASSYSVGQHTGELF
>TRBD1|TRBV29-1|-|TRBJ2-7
SAGTGGYLRYEQY
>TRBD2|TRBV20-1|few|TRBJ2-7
SARGDYIYEQY
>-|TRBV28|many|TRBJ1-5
ASTETWGRNQPQH
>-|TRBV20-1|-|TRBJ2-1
SARAVSWNEQF
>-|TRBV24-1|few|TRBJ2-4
ATSDTWSQNIQY
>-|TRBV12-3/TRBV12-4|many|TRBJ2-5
ASSSTPVGRGTQY
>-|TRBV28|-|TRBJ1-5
ASSLRSDYNNQPQH
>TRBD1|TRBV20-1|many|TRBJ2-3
SARGPQGGTDTQY
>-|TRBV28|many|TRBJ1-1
ASSLPPKGAEAF
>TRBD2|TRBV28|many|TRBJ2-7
ASSLIAGVGYEQY
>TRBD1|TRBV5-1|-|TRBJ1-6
ASSLDTGGDSPLH
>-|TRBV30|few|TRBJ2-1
AWSIADLNGDEQF
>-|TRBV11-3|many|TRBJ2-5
ASSSGDQETQY
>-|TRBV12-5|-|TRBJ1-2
ASGRGEVNGYT
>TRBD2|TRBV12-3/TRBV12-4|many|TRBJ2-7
ASSLSSGSSISSYEQY
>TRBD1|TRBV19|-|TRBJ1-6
ASSTRQGANSPLH
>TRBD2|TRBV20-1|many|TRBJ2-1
SASLAGRNEQF
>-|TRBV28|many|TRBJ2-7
ASSSRGILPYEQY
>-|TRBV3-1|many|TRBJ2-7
ASSRQSQGRLAYEQY
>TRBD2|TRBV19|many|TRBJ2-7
ASKGLAGGQYEQY
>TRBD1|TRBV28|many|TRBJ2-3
ASSPTGGGSTDTQY
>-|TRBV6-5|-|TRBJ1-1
ASSYIPGHLNTEAF
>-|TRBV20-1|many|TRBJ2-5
SASVTSETQY
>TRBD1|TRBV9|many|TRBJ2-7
ASSPHPRDSYEQY
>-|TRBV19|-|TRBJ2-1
ASNRDVSYNEQF